This T cell receptor (beta chain) derives from a study of technical replicates of blood from several donors. Assay: immunoSEQ multiplex PCR; the TCRdb copy retains only in-frame clones and omits some. The data hold roughly 82,000 clones, with nearly 96% observed a single time. Germline CDR1 reads SGHTA; CDR2 reads FQGNSA. J was trimmed by 6 bases and V by 5 bases; bases with no gene match: 3. This CDR3 is 14 amino acids long. Sequences were obtained from T cells isolated from PBMCs. This clonotype was obtained from a human donor in good health. V usage is TRBV7-2 and J usage is TRBJ2-1, with TRBD2 matching over 11 bases. CDR3 nucleotide sequence: TGTGCCAGCAGCCCTGGACTAGCGGGCAATGAGCAGTTCTTC. Translation gives CASSPGLAGNEQFF.